This T cell receptor beta chain was identified in a study of control samples from healthy donors and cancer patients. Sequencing used immunoSEQ multiplex PCR; TCRdb keeps in-frame clones, though not all of them. The profile shows around 82,000 clones, around 87% of them singletons. This CDR3 is 13 amino acids long. Germline CDR1 is SGHRS and CDR2 is YFSETQ. The V segment lost 2 bases and the J segment 9 bases; nucleotides outside the gene matches: 2. This chain joins TRBV5-1 and TRBJ2-1; 10 nucleotides match TRBD1. This TCR came from a man aged 50 to 59 in good health. The sequencing sample was made of blood. CDR3 DNA: TGCGCCAGCAGCTTAGGGACAGGGGCTGAGCAGTTCTTC. Protein sequence: CASSLGTGAEQFF.